This T cell receptor (beta chain) was captured in a study of CD8 T cells in ankylosing spondylitis. Overall study findings and caveats: The clones that were linked to disease were reported to be significantly enriched in matched synovial fluid samples from ankylosing spondylitis patients. Seemingly characteristic of ankylosing spondylitis blood was a TCR beta motif consisting of roughly 8 highly homologous variants. Existing reports had already noted some motif variants in reactive arthritis synovial fluid and blood.

Trimming cost V 5 bases and J 3 bases, with 21 bases left between them. Germline V CDR1 and CDR2: MNHNS, SASEGT. The CDR3 sequence is 17 residues long. This clonotype was observed at least ten times. Its antigen is undetermined. It was by quantitative 5'-RACE with molecular barcodes that TCR beta libraries were made. Each CDR3 protein is one row after TCRdb ran MiXCR on the 5' RACE reads. This sample carries some 330,000 distinct CDR3 sequences, roughly 8% of them seen once, and the ten largest clones take roughly 15%. The chain links TRBV6-1 to TRBJ2-3, with D perhaps TRBD1 (6 bases). The clonotype originates from a male donor with ankylosing spondylitis. Sequences were obtained from blood, either unsorted or a sorted T cell fraction (not recorded which). Here the CDR3 DNA reads TGTGCCAGCAGTCTTCAAGCTCAGGGGTTGGAGACAGATACGCAGTATTTT. Its protein is CASSLQAQGLETDTQYF.